Listed here are 18 T cell receptor beta chains from one sample, sequenced in a study of blood T cell repertoires in COVID-19 (dated by TCRdb to the early 2020s). To prepare the library, the immunoSEQ multiplex PCR assay was applied. Not all clones reach the TCRdb copy of this immuneACCESS table, which keeps in-frame sequences only. Checked studies attribute under half of the gap to unresolved V genes and leave the rest unexplained. The sample table holds more than 65,000 clones, of which roughly 84% were seen once. 12% of the sample is in the top ten clones. The sample taken for sequencing was peripheral blood. These receptors were taken from a human donor in a cohort sampled during active COVID-19.

The genes are TRBV5-1 and TRBJ2-3; 8 bases fit TRBD1. CDR1 SGHRS and CDR2 YFSETQ come from the germline V gene. The length of the CDR3 is 15 residues. Trimming cost V 4 bases and J 1 base; bases outside gene matches: 5. DNA for the CDR3: TGCGCCAGCAGCACCGGACAGGGTGGCACAGATACGCAGTATTTT. This translates into CASSTGQGGTDTQYF.

The rearrangement links TRBV19 to TRBJ1-1; TRBD1 might be the D (5 bases). The ends were cut back, 6 bases at V and 4 bases at J, with 12 bases in the middle. Per germline, CDR1 LNHDA and CDR2 SQIVND (reference sequence). The CDR3 sequence is 13 residues long. CDR3 residues: CASSNLRGTEAFF. Written as DNA, the CDR3 is TGTGCCAGTAGCAATCTTAGGGGCACTGAAGCTTTCTTT.

V gene TRBV18 combines with J gene TRBJ1-5; the match to TRBD1 covers 7 bases. Per the germline V gene, CDR1 is KGHSH and CDR2 is LQKENI. The CDR3 covers 15 residues. The V gene end was trimmed by 2 bases and the J gene end by 2 bases; junction bases not matched to a gene: 3. CDR3 nucleotides: TGTGCCAGCTCACCAACAGGGGATGGCAATCAGCCCCAGCATTTT. Translated: CASSPTGDGNQPQHF.

The V call is TRBV21-1, the J call TRBJ2-7; the D call in the table, TRBD1, was not verified against the DNA. TRBV21-1 is recorded as a pseudogene. The CDR3 has 14 residues. The CDR3 spells CASSKGDRSYEQYF. CDR3 sequence (DNA): TGTGCCAGCAGCAAAGGGGACAGGTCCTACGAGCAGTACTTC.

The V call is TRBV27, the J call TRBJ2-3; a possible D gene is TRBD2 (7 bases). CDR1 is MNHEY and CDR2 is SMNVEV in the germline V gene (reference sequence). V lost 2 bases to trimming and J lost 5 bases, with 14 bases between them. The CDR3 sequence is 15 residues long. The CDR3 DNA sequence: TGTGCCAGCAGTTTAGACGGGGGGCGTGGAGATACGCAGTATTTT. It codes for CASSLDGGRGDTQYF.

The chain employs TRBV2 and TRBJ2-1, with D possibly being TRBD2 (6 bases). The V end was cut by 6 bases, the J end by 9 bases, with 12 bases between. The CDR3 consists of 12 residues. CDR1 and CDR2 from the germline V gene are SNHLY and FYNNEI. Here the CDR3 DNA reads TGTGCCAGCAGCATTGAGCGGGTTGAGCAGTTCTTC. The encoded protein is CASSIERVEQFF.

The chain joins TRBV25-1 to TRBJ2-1; 9 nucleotides line up with TRBD1. Unmatched junction bases numbered 5, after V lost 4 bases and J lost 4 bases. Germline V lookup: CDR1 MGHDK, CDR2 SYGVNS. CDR3 length: 15 amino acids. The CDR3 spells CASSAGQGTYNEQFF. CDR3 DNA: TGTGCCAGCAGTGCGGGACAGGGCACATACAATGAGCAGTTCTTC.

The chain couples TRBV15 to TRBJ2-5; D unclear. Germline CDR1 is LNHNV and CDR2 is YYDKDF (reference sequence). CDR3 length: 14 amino acids. V dropped 1 base and J dropped 3 bases, with 9 bases sitting between them. In DNA, the CDR3 is TGTGCCACCAGCAGAGCCGTGGTAGAAGAGACCCAGTACTTC. This translates into CATSRAVVEETQYF.

The chain employs TRBV7-3 and TRBJ2-7; TRBD2 matches at 8 bases. Germline CDR1 is SGHTA and CDR2 is FQGTGA. The CDR3 loop spans 14 amino acids. J lost 0 bases, V lost 2 bases, and 0 bases had no gene match. The CDR3 nucleotides are TGTGCCAGCAGCTTAGGGACTAGCTCCTACGAGCAGTACTTC. Its protein product is CASSLGTSSYEQYF.

The V and J genes are TRBV5-1 and TRBJ2-7; D is perhaps TRBD1 (5 bases). Germline loops: CDR1 SGHRS, CDR2 YFSETQ. The CDR3 runs to 13 residues. V was shortened by 0 bases and J by 3 bases, with 7 bases between the two germline ends. This CDR3 reads CASSLAQGYEQYF. The CDR3 DNA reads as TGCGCCAGCAGCTTGGCTCAGGGCTACGAGCAGTACTTC. The full variable domain, its missing parts supplied by reference TRBV5-1 and TRBJ2-7, is KAGVTQTPRYLIKTRGQQVTLSCSPISGHRSVSWYQQTPGQGLQFLFEYFSETQRNKGNFPGRFSGRQFSNSRSEMNVSTLELGDSALYLCASSLAQGYEQYFGPGTRLTVT.

The chain carries TRBV5-1 and TRBJ2-1, with 7 bases matching TRBD2. Germline CDR1 SGHRS, CDR2 YFSETQ. After removal of 3 bases from V and 7 bases from J, the junction contained 7 bases not matched to a gene. This CDR3 has 14 residues. CDR3 amino acids: CASSWGGLQNEQFF. Written as DNA, the CDR3 is TGCGCCAGCAGCTGGGGGGGACTTCAGAATGAGCAGTTCTTC.

This clone was observed a handful of times. The chain carries TRBV7-9 and TRBJ1-2; D remains ambiguous. Per the germline V gene, CDR1 is SEHNR and CDR2 is FQNEAQ (reference sequence). The CDR3 spans 14 residues. V lost 5 bases, J lost 4 bases, and 14 bases lay in between. The CDR3: CASSPSLGFYGYTF. The CDR3, as DNA: TGTGCCAGCAGCCCTTCTCTGGGCTTCTATGGCTACACCTTC. The full variable domain, rest sourced from reference TRBV7-9 and TRBJ1-2, is DTGVSQNPRHKITKRGQNVTFRCDPISEHNRLYWYRQTLGQGPEFLTYFQNEAQLEKSRLLSDRFSAERPKGSFSTLEIQRTEQGDSAMYLCASSPSLGFYGYTFGSGTRLTVV.

This clone was counted a single time. The chain employs TRBV28 and TRBJ1-4; D not certain. Looked up from germline, CDR1 is MDHEN and CDR2 is SYDVKM. This CDR3 comprises 13 residues. The ends were cut back, 2 bases at V and 14 bases at J, with 15 bases in the middle. DNA of the CDR3: TGTGCCAGCAGTTTAGGATCGGGGAGAATGCTGTTTTTT. This gives the protein CASSLGSGRMLFF.

In this sample, this clone turned up a few times. The V and J genes are TRBV10-3 and TRBJ2-7, with 7 bases fitting TRBD2. J gave up 9 bases and V 6 bases, and 20 bases lay outside the gene matches. This CDR3 comprises 16 residues. The germline V gene has CDR1 ENHRY and CDR2 SYGVKD. For the CDR3, the DNA is TGTGCCATCAGAGCCTTAGCGGGTGAAAACTCCTGGGTGCAGTACTTC. It encodes CAIRALAGENSWVQYF.

The rearrangement uses TRBV7-9 and TRBJ2-3; maybe TRBD2 (6 bases). The germline V and J ends were trimmed by 1 base and 0 bases, with 11 bases remaining between them. Germline CDR1 reads SEHNR; CDR2 reads FQNEAQ (reference sequence). This CDR3 has 16 residues. The CDR3 DNA follows: TGTGCCAGCAGCTTAGGGACGGGAGCTAGCACAGATACGCAGTATTTT. It is translated as CASSLGTGASTDTQYF.

The chain is built from TRBV6-6 and TRBJ1-4; 7 bases match TRBD1. CDR1 is MNHNY and CDR2 is SVGAGI in the germline V gene (reference sequence). CDR3 length: 14 amino acids. V was pared by 7 bases and J by 6 bases, with 8 bases of the junction left unmatched. Here the CDR3 DNA reads TGTGCCAGCATTAAGGGACAGTTAGATGAAAAACTGTTTTTT. The encoded protein is CASIKGQLDEKLFF.

J is TRBJ1-3 and V is TRBV5-1; D is unresolved. With 0 bases removed from V and 1 base from J, the gap between germline ends came to 8 bases. The CDR3 loop spans 15 amino acids. Germline loops: CDR1 SGHRS, CDR2 YFSETQ. CDR3 amino acids: CASSLDSGSGNTIYF. The CDR3 DNA sequence: TGCGCCAGCAGCTTGGATAGCGGTTCTGGAAACACCATATATTTT.

This clone was seen more than once but under ten times. This rearrangement joins TRBV7-9 to TRBJ1-6; the match to TRBD1 covers 7 bases. This CDR3 comprises 14 residues. The germline gives CDR1 SEHNR, CDR2 FQNEAQ (reference sequence). V was pared by 5 bases and J by 10 bases, with 8 bases of the junction left unmatched. CDR3 protein: CASSLGGAQSPLHF. The CDR3 DNA reads TGTGCCAGCAGCCTAGGGGGCGCACAATCACCCCTCCACTTT.